The entry below describes one TCR beta chain. The ends were cut back, 2 bases at V and 3 bases at J, with 5 bases in the middle. This CDR3 comprises 12 residues. CDR1 is SGHDT and CDR2 is YYEEEE in the germline V gene. The repertoire was sequenced with immunoSEQ multiplex PCR; TCRdb's copy has only in-frame clones and lacks some. The sample records about 38,000 clones, roughly 95% being singletons. The source of the sample is a study of T cells in tuberculosis. Study information: The T cells targeted glucose monomycolate, a mycobacterial lipid, via CD1B.

Time point in this sample: new active TB diagnosis, blood taken before or within 7 days of starting treatment. The receptor's source is an adult with tuberculosis. Specimen: PBMCs, collected at tuberculosis diagnosis. The rearrangement uses TRBV5-6 and TRBJ1-1, with no clear D. The CDR3 nucleotides are TGTGCCAGCAGCTTACTGGACACTGAAGCTTTCTTT. Amino acid sequence: CASSLLDTEAFF.